The TCR beta chain under discussion was sequenced for a study of identifying expanded T cells in peripheral blood. Collection occurred without any documented infections or immune events in donors. As for this clone: The antigen remains undetermined.

In germline, CDR1 is SNHLY, CDR2 FYNNEI. This CDR3 is built from 15 residues. The ends were cut back, 5 bases at V and 0 bases at J, with 11 bases in the middle. General observations from the study: Variance in clone template counts between roughly 2-week samples significantly increased with total template count across all healthy donors. About 1.2 clones differed between technical replicates, versus approximately 16 and 19 over time.

Some clones are missing from TCRdb's copy, which holds only in-frame ones; the method was immunoSEQ multiplex PCR. The sample has about 90,000 clones; about 90% are singletons. The rearrangement uses TRBV2 and TRBJ1-5; perhaps TRBD1 as D (6 bases). The TCR originated in a person aged 18 to 75 in good health. The sequenced material came from blood. The CDR3 is CASSQKGVSNQPQHF. Written as DNA, the CDR3 is TGTGCCAGCAGTCAGAAGGGGGTTAGCAATCAGCCCCAGCATTTT. The full variable domain, completed using reference TRBV2 and TRBJ1-5, is EPEVTQTPSHQVTQMGQEVILRCVPISNHLYFYWYRQILGQKVEFLVSFYNNEISEKSEIFDDQFSVERPDGSNFTLKIRSTKLEDSAMYFCASSQKGVSNQPQHFGDGTRLSIL.